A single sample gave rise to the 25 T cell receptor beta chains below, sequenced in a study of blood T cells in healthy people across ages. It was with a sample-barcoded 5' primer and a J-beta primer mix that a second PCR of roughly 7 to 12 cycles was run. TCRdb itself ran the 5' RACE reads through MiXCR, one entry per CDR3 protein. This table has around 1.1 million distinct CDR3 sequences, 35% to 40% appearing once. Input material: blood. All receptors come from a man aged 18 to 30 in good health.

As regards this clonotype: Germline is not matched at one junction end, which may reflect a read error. The CDR3 DNA follows: TGTGCCAGCGCGGGACAGGAAGTTTTCTTT. This encodes CASAGQEVFF. V usage is TRBV19 and J usage is TRBJ1-1, with TRBD1 matching 8 bases. The germline CDR1 and CDR2 sequences are LNHDA and SQIVND (reference sequence). The CDR3 sequence is 10 residues long.

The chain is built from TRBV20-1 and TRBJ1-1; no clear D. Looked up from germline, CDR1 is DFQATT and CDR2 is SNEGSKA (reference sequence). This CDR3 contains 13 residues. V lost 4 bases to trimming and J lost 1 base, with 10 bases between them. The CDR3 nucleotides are TGCAGTGCTAAACGAGCTAGGAACACTGAAGCTTTCTTT. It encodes CSAKRARNTEAFF.

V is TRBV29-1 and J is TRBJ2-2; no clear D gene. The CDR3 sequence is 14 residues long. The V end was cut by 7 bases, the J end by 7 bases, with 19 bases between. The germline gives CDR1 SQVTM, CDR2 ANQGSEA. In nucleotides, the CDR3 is TGCAGCGGCCAATTCAGCCCTTTGGTCGGGGAGCTGTTTTTT. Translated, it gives CSGQFSPLVGELFF.

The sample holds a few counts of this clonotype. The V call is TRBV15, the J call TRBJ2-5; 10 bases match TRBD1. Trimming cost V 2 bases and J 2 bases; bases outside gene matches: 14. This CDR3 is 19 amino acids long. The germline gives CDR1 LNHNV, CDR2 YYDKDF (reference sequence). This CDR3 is CATSRSRGRQGAEQETQYF. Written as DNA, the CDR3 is TGTGCCACCAGCAGATCTCGGGGGCGACAGGGGGCAGAACAAGAGACCCAGTACTTC.

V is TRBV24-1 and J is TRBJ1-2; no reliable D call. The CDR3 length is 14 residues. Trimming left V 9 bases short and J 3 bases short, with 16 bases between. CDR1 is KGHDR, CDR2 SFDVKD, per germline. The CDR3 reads CATGPGGPYYGYTF. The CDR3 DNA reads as TGTGCCACCGGCCCCGGCGGACCCTACTATGGCTACACCTTC.

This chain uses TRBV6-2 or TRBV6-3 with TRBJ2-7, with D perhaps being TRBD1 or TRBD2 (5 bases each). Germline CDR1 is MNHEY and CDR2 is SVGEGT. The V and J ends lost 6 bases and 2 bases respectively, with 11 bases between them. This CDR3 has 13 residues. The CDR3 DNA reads TGTGCCAGCAGGCCCCGGGGCGCCTACGAGCAGTACTTC. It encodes CASRPRGAYEQYF.

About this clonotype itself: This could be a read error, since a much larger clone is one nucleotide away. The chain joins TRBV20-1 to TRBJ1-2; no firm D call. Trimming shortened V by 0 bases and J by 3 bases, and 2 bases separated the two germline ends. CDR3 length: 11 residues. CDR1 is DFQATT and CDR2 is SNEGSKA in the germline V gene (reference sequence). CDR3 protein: CSAREDYGYTF. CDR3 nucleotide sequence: TGCAGTGCTAGAGAAGACTATGGCTACACCTTC.

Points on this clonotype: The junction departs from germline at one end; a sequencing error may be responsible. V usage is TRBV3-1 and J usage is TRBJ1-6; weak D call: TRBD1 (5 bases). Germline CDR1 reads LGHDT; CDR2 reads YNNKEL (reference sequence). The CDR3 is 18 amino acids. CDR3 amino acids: CASSQGTPLVSYISPLHF. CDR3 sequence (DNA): TGTGCCAGCAGCCAGGGGACCCCCTTGGTCTCCTATATTTCACCCCTCCACTTT.

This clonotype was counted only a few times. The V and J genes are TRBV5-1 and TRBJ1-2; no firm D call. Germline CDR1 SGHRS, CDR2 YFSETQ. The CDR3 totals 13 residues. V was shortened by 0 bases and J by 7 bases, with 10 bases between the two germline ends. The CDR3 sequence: CASSLDWVGGYTF. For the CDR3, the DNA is TGCGCCAGCAGCTTGGACTGGGTTGGTGGCTACACCTTC.

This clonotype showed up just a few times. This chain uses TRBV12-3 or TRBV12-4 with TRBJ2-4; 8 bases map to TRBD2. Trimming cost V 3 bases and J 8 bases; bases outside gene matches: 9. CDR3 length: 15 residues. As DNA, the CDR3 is TGTGCCAGCAGTTTCGGGGGGGACCTCGGGGACATTCAGTACTTC. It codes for CASSFGGDLGDIQYF.

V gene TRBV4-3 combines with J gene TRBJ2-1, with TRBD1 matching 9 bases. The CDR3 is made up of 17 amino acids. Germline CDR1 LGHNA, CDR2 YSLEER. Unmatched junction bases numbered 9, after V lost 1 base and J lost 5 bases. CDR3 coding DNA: TGCGCCAGCAGCCAAGTTATTGGGACAGGGCAGAACAATGAGCAGTTCTTC. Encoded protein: CASSQVIGTGQNNEQFF.

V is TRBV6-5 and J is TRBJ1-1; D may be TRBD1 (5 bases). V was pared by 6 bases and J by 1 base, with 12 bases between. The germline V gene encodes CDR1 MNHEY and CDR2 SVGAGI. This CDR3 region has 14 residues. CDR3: CASSLGVWNTEAFF. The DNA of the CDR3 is TGTGCCAGCAGCCTGGGGGTGTGGAACACTGAAGCTTTCTTT.

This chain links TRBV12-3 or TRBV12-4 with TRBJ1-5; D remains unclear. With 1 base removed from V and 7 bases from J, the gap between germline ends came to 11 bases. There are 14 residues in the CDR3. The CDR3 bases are TGTGCCAGCAGTTTAGAGGTGGCGGGGCAGCCCCAGCATTTT. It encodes CASSLEVAGQPQHF.

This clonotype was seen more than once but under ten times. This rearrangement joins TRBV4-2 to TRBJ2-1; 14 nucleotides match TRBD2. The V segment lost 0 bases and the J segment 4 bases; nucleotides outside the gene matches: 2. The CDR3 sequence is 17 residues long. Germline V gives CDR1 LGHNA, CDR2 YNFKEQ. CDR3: CASSQDWTSGGYNEQFF. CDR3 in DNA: TGTGCCAGCAGCCAAGATTGGACTAGCGGGGGGTACAATGAGCAGTTCTTC.

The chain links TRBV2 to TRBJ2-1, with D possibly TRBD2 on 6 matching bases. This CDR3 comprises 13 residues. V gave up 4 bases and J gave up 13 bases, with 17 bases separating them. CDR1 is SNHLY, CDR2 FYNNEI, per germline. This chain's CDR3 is CASSGKEAGTQFF. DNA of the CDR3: TGTGCCAGCAGTGGAAAGGAGGCCGGGACTCAGTTCTTC.

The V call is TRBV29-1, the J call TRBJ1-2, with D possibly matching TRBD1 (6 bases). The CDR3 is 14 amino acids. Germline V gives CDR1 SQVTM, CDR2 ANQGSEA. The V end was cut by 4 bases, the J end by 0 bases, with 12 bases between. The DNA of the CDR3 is TGCAGCGTTGGGGGGGGCATGCCTAACTATGGCTACACCTTC. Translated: CSVGGGMPNYGYTF.

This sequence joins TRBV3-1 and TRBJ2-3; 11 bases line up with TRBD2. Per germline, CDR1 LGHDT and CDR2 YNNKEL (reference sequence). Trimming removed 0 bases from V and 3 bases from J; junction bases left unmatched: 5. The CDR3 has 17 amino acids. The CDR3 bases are TGTGCCAGCAGCCAAGATAGCGGGGGGGCACGAACAGATACGCAGTATTTT. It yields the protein CASSQDSGGARTDTQYF.

Here the CDR3 DNA reads TGCAGCGTTGAAATGGACGGCAGCTATGGCTACACCTTC. Residues: CSVEMDGSYGYTF. The rearrangement joins TRBV29-1 to TRBJ1-2; the D is unclear. This CDR3 comprises 13 residues. V was clipped by 2 bases and J by 4 bases, with 11 bases between them. The V gene's germline CDR1 is SQVTM and CDR2 ANQGSEA.

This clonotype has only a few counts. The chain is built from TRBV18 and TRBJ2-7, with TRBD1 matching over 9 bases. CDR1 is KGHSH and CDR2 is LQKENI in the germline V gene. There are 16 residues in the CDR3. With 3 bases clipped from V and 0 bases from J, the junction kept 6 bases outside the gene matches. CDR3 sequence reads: CASSPLPGQGSYEQYF. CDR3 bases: TGTGCCAGCTCACCCCTCCCGGGACAGGGCTCCTACGAGCAGTACTTC.

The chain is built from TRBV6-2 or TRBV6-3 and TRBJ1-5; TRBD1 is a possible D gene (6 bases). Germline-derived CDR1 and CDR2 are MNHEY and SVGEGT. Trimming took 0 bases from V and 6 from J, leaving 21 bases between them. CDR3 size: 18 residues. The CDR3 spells CASSYSPIPGEGGQPQHF. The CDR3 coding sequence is TGTGCCAGCAGTTACTCCCCAATCCCAGGGGAGGGAGGTCAGCCCCAGCATTTT.

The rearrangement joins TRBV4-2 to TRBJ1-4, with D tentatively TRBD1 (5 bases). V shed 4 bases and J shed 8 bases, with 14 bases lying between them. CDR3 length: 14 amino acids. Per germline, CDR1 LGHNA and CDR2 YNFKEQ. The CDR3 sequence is CASSLGRDDEKLFF. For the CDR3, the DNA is TGTGCCAGCAGCCTTGGCAGGGATGACGAAAAACTGTTTTTT.

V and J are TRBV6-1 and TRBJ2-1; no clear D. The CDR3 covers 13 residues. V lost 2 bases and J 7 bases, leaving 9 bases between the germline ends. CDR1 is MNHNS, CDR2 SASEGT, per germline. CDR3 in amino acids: CASSEWQANEQFF. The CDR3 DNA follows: TGTGCCAGCAGTGAATGGCAAGCGAATGAGCAGTTCTTC.

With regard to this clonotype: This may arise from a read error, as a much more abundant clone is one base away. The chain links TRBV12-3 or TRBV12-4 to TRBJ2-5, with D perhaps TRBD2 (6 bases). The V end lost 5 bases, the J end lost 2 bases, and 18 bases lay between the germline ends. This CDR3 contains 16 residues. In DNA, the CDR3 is TGTGCCAGCAGTCAACCGACTGGCGGGGTACAAGAGACCCAGTACTTC. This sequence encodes CASSQPTGGVQETQYF.

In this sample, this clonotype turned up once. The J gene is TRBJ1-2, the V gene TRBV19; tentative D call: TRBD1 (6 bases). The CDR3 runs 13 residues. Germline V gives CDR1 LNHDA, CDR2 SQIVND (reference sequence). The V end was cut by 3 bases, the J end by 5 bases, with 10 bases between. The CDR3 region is CASSMDRSYGYTF. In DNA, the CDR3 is TGTGCCAGTAGTATGGACAGATCTTATGGCTACACCTTC. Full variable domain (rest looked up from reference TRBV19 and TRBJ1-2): DGGITQSPKYLFRKEGQNVTLSCEQNLNHDAMYWYRQDPGQGLRLIYYSQIVNDFQKGDIAEGYSVSREKKESFPLTVTSAQKNPTAFYLCASSMDRSYGYTFGSGTRLTVV.

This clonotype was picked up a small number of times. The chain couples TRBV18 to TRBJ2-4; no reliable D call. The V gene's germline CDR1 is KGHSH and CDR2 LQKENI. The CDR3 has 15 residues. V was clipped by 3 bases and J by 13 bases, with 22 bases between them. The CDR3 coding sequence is TGTGCCAGCTCACCGCCTATGGCAAGTCCAACAGAGCAGTACTTC. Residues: CASSPPMASPTEQYF. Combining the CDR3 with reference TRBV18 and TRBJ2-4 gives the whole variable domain NAGVMQNPRHLVRRRGQEARLRCSPMKGHSHVYWYRQLPEEGLKFMVYLQKENIIDESGMPKERFSAEFPKEGPSILRIQQVVRGDSAAYFCASSPPMASPTEQYFGAGTRLSVL.